Below are 19 T cell receptor beta chains sequenced from a single sample in a study of blood T cell repertoires in COVID-19. Produced via immunoSEQ multiplex PCR; TCRdb's table is partial and in-frame only. The repertoire holds around 230,000 clones, with roughly nine tenths as singletons. Sequenced input: peripheral blood. The receptors originated from a man aged 55 to 70 who had recovered from COVID-19.

The sample holds one count of this clone. V usage is TRBV6-5 and J usage is TRBJ1-5; the match to TRBD1 covers 10 bases. Germline CDR1 and CDR2: MNHEY and SVGAGI. V dropped 5 bases and J dropped 5; count of bases not matched to a gene: 3. The CDR3 extends over 14 amino acids. The CDR3 is CASSLTGGDQPQHF. The CDR3 DNA is TGTGCCAGCAGTCTGACAGGGGGCGATCAGCCCCAGCATTTT.

The V and J genes are TRBV2 and TRBJ2-2; TRBD2 aligns across 7 bases. The V gene end was trimmed by 7 bases and the J gene end by 4 bases; junction bases not matched to a gene: 12. The CDR3 length is 16 residues. Looked up from germline, CDR1 is SNHLY and CDR2 is FYNNEI. Here the CDR3 reads CASTRESTLSTGELFF. The CDR3 DNA reads TGTGCCAGCACGCGGGAGAGTACATTAAGCACCGGGGAGCTGTTTTTT. The whole variable domain, filled in from reference TRBV2 and TRBJ2-2, reads EPEVTQTPSHQVTQMGQEVILRCVPISNHLYFYWYRQILGQKVEFLVSFYNNEISEKSEIFDDQFSVERPDGSNFTLKIRSTKLEDSAMYFCASTRESTLSTGELFFGEGSRLTVL.

This chain uses TRBV27 with TRBJ1-2; D perhaps matches TRBD1 (5 bases). V shed 4 bases and J shed 8 bases, with 14 bases lying between them. Germline CDR1 MNHEY, CDR2 SMNVEV (reference sequence). The CDR3 loop spans 13 amino acids. In DNA form, the CDR3 reads TGTGCCAGCAGTTCGCTCCAGGGAGGAGGCTACACCTTC. Its protein is CASSSLQGGGYTF.

The V and J genes are TRBV2 and TRBJ1-5; the D is unclear. The germline V and J ends were trimmed by 5 bases and 3 bases, with 11 bases remaining between them. In germline, CDR1 is SNHLY, CDR2 FYNNEI. CDR3 length: 14 residues. CDR3 protein: CASSKGVANQPQHF. The CDR3 bases are TGTGCCAGCAGTAAGGGAGTTGCCAATCAGCCCCAGCATTTT.

The genes are TRBV4-2 and TRBJ2-7; 11 bases are shared with TRBD1. The junction had 7 bases not matched to a gene; V was cut back by 0 bases and J by 3 bases. Germline CDR1 LGHNA, CDR2 YNFKEQ. The CDR3 is made up of 17 amino acids. The DNA of the CDR3 is TGTGCCAGCAGCCAAGAATGGGACAGGGGGGGGTTCTACGAGCAGTACTTC. Protein sequence: CASSQEWDRGGFYEQYF.

J is TRBJ1-1 and V is TRBV6-5; D is possibly TRBD1 (6 bases). Germline V CDR1 and CDR2: MNHEY, SVGAGI. The V end was cut by 7 bases, the J end by 6 bases, with 21 bases between. The length of the CDR3 is 15 residues. CDR3 sequence: CASNQGGSDSSEAFF. As DNA, the CDR3 is TGTGCCAGCAACCAAGGGGGATCAGACAGCTCTGAAGCTTTCTTT.

V is TRBV24-1 and J is TRBJ1-3, with D maybe TRBD1 (6 bases). The CDR3 is made up of 14 amino acids. Trimming removed 2 bases from V and 2 bases from J, with 6 bases in between. From germline, CDR1 is KGHDR and CDR2 SFDVKD. CDR3 nucleotides: TGTGCCACCAGTGATTCAGGGGCTGGAAACACCATATATTTT. Its protein product is CATSDSGAGNTIYF.

The gene calls are TRBV27 and TRBJ2-2; TRBD1 matches at 10 bases. The J segment lost 7 bases and the V segment lost 3 bases, leaving 5 bases of the junction unmatched. The CDR3 consists of 15 residues. Germline loops: CDR1 MNHEY, CDR2 SMNVEV (reference sequence). Here the CDR3 reads CASSLGQGSIGELFF. The CDR3 bases are TGTGCCAGCAGTTTGGGACAGGGGAGTATCGGGGAGCTGTTTTTT.

The V call is TRBV28, the J call TRBJ1-5, with D possibly TRBD1 on 6 matching bases. Between the trimmed V and J ends, which lost 6 bases and 7 bases, there was a span of 19 bases. The CDR3 totals 15 residues. From germline, CDR1 is MDHEN and CDR2 SYDVKM. The CDR3 protein is CASSPHRAYGQPQHF. The CDR3, as DNA: TGTGCCAGCAGCCCTCACAGGGCCTATGGACAGCCCCAGCATTTT.

The CDR3 DNA reads TGTGCCAGCAGTTTAGTTACCGGGACAGGGGGCAATCAGCCCCAGCATTTT. Residues: CASSLVTGTGGNQPQHF. V gene TRBV28 combines with J gene TRBJ1-5; 10 nucleotides line up with TRBD1. Germline V gene lookup returns CDR1 MDHEN and CDR2 SYDVKM. The trim removed 2 bases at V and 2 bases at J, leaving 6 bases unmatched. This CDR3 is 17 amino acids long.

This clone was found a few times. The chain's CDR3 is CASSLGHLEETQYF. The DNA of the CDR3 is TGTGCCAGCAGCTTAGGACACCTTGAGGAGACCCAGTACTTC. V and J are TRBV7-8 and TRBJ2-5; D call uncertain. Germline V CDR1 and CDR2: SGHVS, FQNEAQ. The CDR3 runs 14 residues. V shed 1 base and J shed 5 bases, with 11 bases lying between them.

This rearrangement joins TRBV9 to TRBJ2-3; 10 nucleotides agree with TRBD2. The CDR3 is made up of 18 amino acids. V was clipped by 3 bases and J by 1 base; unmatched bases: 11. The V gene's germline CDR1 is SGDLS and CDR2 YYNGEE. The CDR3 loop is CASSATSGEAWGTDTQYF. The DNA of the CDR3 is TGTGCCAGCAGCGCAACTAGCGGGGAGGCGTGGGGCACAGATACGCAGTATTTT. Combining the CDR3 with reference TRBV9 and TRBJ2-3 gives the whole variable domain DSGVTQTPKHLITATGQRVTLRCSPRSGDLSVYWYQQSLDQGLQFLIQYYNGEERAKGNILERFSAQQFPDLHSELNLSSLELGDSALYFCASSATSGEAWGTDTQYFGPGTRLTVL.

J is TRBJ1-5 and V is TRBV7-9; D is uncertain. The germline V gene encodes CDR1 SEHNR and CDR2 FQNEAQ (reference sequence). Trimming cost V 4 bases and J 3 bases, with 22 bases left between them. The CDR3 runs to 18 residues. This CDR3 is CASSSPNGFSGNNQPQHF. The CDR3 nucleotides are TGTGCCAGCAGCTCCCCGAATGGTTTTTCGGGGAACAATCAGCCCCAGCATTTT.

The chain recombines TRBV21-1 with TRBJ2-3; the table's D call of TRBD2 was not tested on the DNA. TRBV21-1 is recorded as a pseudogene. The CDR3 runs 18 residues. The CDR3 region has the DNA TGTGCCAGCAGCATATACCTACTAGCGGATGCGATCACAGATACGCAGTATTTT. Translated, it gives CASSIYLLADAITDTQYF.

The chain couples TRBV10-3 to TRBJ2-2, with 8 bases lining up with TRBD1. CDR1 is ENHRY, CDR2 SYGVKD, per germline. The CDR3 is 13 residues long. V trimming: 5 bases; J trimming: 5 bases; junction bases outside the gene matches: 1. In DNA, the CDR3 is TGTGCCATCAGTCAGGGGGCGACCGGGGAGCTGTTTTTT. It yields the protein CAISQGATGELFF.

V usage is TRBV3-1 (or the pseudogene TRBV3-2) and J usage is TRBJ1-6; D is unresolved. Germline V gives CDR1 LGHDT, CDR2 YNNKEL (reference sequence). V lost 1 base and J 3 bases, leaving 10 bases between the germline ends. CDR3 length: 16 amino acids. CDR3 bases: TGTGCCAGCAGCCAAGGACTGGAAAACTATAATTCACCCCTCCACTTT. Amino acids: CASSQGLENYNSPLHF.

The rearrangement joins TRBV5-1 to TRBJ1-2; 9 nucleotides line up with TRBD1. The CDR3 has 15 residues. Unmatched junction bases numbered 8, after V lost 1 base and J lost 7 bases. Germline CDR1 reads SGHRS; CDR2 reads YFSETQ. For the CDR3, the DNA is TGCGCCAGCAGCTTGTCTGTCGGACAGGGGACTGGCTACACCTTC. As protein: CASSLSVGQGTGYTF. The variable domain in full, with the rest retrieved from reference TRBV5-1 and TRBJ1-2, is KAGVTQTPRYLIKTRGQQVTLSCSPISGHRSVSWYQQTPGQGLQFLFEYFSETQRNKGNFPGRFSGRQFSNSRSEMNVSTLELGDSALYLCASSLSVGQGTGYTFGSGTRLTVV.

The chain recombines TRBV5-3 with TRBJ2-7, with 8 bases lining up with TRBD1. TRBV5-3 has ORF status, its function being uncertain. Trimming at V came to 5 bases and at J to 1 base, leaving 8 bases not matched to a gene. The CDR3 is made up of 15 amino acids. In DNA, the CDR3 is TGTGCCAGAAGTCCCCCACAGGGGGAATCCTACGAGCAGTACGTC. Residues: CARSPPQGESYEQYV.

As DNA, the CDR3 is TGTGCCAGCTGCCGACAGCTTAACTATGGCTACACCTTC. Protein product: CASCRQLNYGYTF. J is TRBJ1-2 and V is TRBV12-3 or TRBV12-4, with D maybe TRBD1 (5 bases). The V end lost 8 bases, the J end lost 1 base, and 11 bases lay between the germline ends. The CDR3 runs 13 residues.